Below, 12 T cell receptor beta chains from the same sample are listed, as sequenced in a study of OX40 agonist ivuxolimab in advanced cancers. Profiled with immunoSEQ multiplex PCR; TCRdb holds only in-frame clones, not every one. The table records more than 65,000 clones, 90% of them present only once. The source material was CD4+ or CD8+ T cells sorted from blood, sampled in a trial of the OX40 agonist ivuxolimab. All receptors derive from an adult with an advanced solid tumor such as melanoma, head and neck, liver or kidney cancer.

The rearrangement joins TRBV2 to TRBJ2-5, with 8 bases identical to TRBD2. In germline, CDR1 is SNHLY, CDR2 FYNNEI. With V trimmed by 7 bases and J by 10 bases, 17 bases remained unmatched. This CDR3 has 15 amino acids. CDR3 loop: CASKNEGSSGGNQYF. The CDR3 DNA follows: TGTGCCAGCAAAAACGAGGGATCGTCGGGGGGGAACCAGTACTTC.

The chain couples TRBV9 to TRBJ2-2; 7 bases are shared with TRBD1. The CDR3 is 14 amino acids. The V and J ends lost 6 bases and 5 bases, in that order; junction bases with no gene match: 7. Germline V gene data show CDR1 as SGDLS and CDR2 as YYNGEE. DNA of the CDR3: TGTGCCAGCACCCGGGACAGTTCGACCGGGGAGCTGTTTTTT. It codes for CASTRDSSTGELFF.

The chain links TRBV7-9 to TRBJ2-2; a weak D match, TRBD1 (6 bases). V lost 5 bases and J 1 base, leaving 17 bases between the germline ends. Germline CDR1 reads SEHNR; CDR2 reads FQNEAQ (reference sequence). The CDR3 has 17 amino acids. The CDR3 sequence: CASSARLQGRNTGELFF. CDR3 nucleotide sequence: TGTGCCAGCAGCGCCCGCTTACAGGGTCGGAACACCGGGGAGCTGTTTTTT.

The rearrangement joins TRBV29-1 to TRBJ1-2, with 8 bases identical to TRBD1. The CDR3 loop spans 16 amino acids. V shed 0 bases and J 5 bases; nucleotides not matched to a gene: 11. CDR1 is SQVTM, CDR2 ANQGSEA, per germline. The CDR3 here is CSVEEVGAGGRYGYTF. The CDR3 bases are TGCAGCGTTGAAGAAGTCGGGGCAGGGGGCCGGTATGGCTACACCTTC.

V gene TRBV14 combines with J gene TRBJ2-1; TRBD2 might be the D (7 bases). The germline CDR1 and CDR2 sequences are SGHDN and FVKESK. V was shortened by 1 base and J by 8 bases, with 15 bases between the two germline ends. The CDR3 extends over 15 amino acids. The CDR3 sequence is CASSQGGQRGHEQFF. The CDR3 DNA reads TGTGCCAGCAGCCAAGGGGGGCAGCGGGGACATGAGCAGTTCTTC.

J is TRBJ2-5 and V is TRBV7-2; 7 bases fit TRBD1. Germline V lookup: CDR1 SGHTA, CDR2 FQGNSA. The J segment lost 0 bases and the V segment lost 5 bases, leaving 6 bases of the junction unmatched. The CDR3 has 15 residues. The CDR3 sequence is CASSQETGYQETQYF. The CDR3, as DNA: TGTGCCAGCAGCCAGGAGACAGGGTACCAAGAGACCCAGTACTTC.

The chain combines TRBV7-2 with TRBJ2-7; 7 nucleotides agree with TRBD2. The CDR3 has 15 amino acids. V shed 1 base and J 2 bases; nucleotides not matched to a gene: 5. Germline V lookup: CDR1 SGHTA, CDR2 FQGNSA. The CDR3 nucleotides read TGTGCCAGCAGCTTAGGTAGCGGGCTTACCTACGAGCAGTACTTC. Translated, it gives CASSLGSGLTYEQYF.

The rearrangement uses TRBV2 and TRBJ1-1; D might be TRBD1 (6 bases). Trimming cost V 3 bases and J 6 bases, with 14 bases left between them. This CDR3 comprises 14 residues. Germline CDR1 and CDR2: SNHLY and FYNNEI. CDR3 bases: TGTGCCAGCAGTGACGGGGGCGTCCATCCTGAAGCTTTCTTT. Translation gives CASSDGGVHPEAFF.

This rearrangement joins TRBV7-8 to TRBJ1-1; tentative D call: TRBD1 (6 bases). CDR1 SGHVS and CDR2 FQNEAQ come from the germline V gene. Trimming removed 3 bases at V and 10 bases at J, with 12 bases between. This CDR3 has 12 amino acids. The CDR3 region is CASSFAGGAAFF. For the CDR3, the DNA is TGTGCCAGCAGCTTCGCGGGGGGCGCAGCTTTCTTT.

This chain connects TRBV9 to TRBJ2-3, with TRBD1 matching over 9 bases. V shed 0 bases and J 2 bases; nucleotides not matched to a gene: 4. Germline lookup yields CDR1 SGDLS and CDR2 YYNGEE. The CDR3 has 16 residues. The DNA for the CDR3 is TGTGCCAGCAGCGTAGATGGGACAGGGAACACAGATACGCAGTATTTT. As protein: CASSVDGTGNTDTQYF.

This chain links TRBV20-1 with TRBJ1-4, with D tentatively TRBD1 (5 bases). CDR1 DFQATT and CDR2 SNEGSKA come from the germline V gene (reference sequence). V was clipped by 6 bases and J by 8 bases, with 10 bases between them. The CDR3 length is 11 residues. CDR3 sequence: CSAMGHEKLFF. The CDR3 DNA is TGCAGTGCGATGGGGCACGAAAAACTGTTTTTT.

This chain uses TRBV28 with TRBJ2-7; D ambiguous. This CDR3 has 13 amino acids. CDR1 and CDR2 (germline): MDHEN, SYDVKM. Between the trimmed V and J ends, which lost 7 bases and 6 bases, there was a span of 16 bases. This chain's CDR3 is CASKKDPLREQYF. CDR3 DNA: TGTGCCAGCAAAAAGGACCCTCTACGCGAGCAGTACTTC.